This T cell receptor beta chain was observed in a study of T cell responses to AZD1222 COVID-19 vaccine. Some second doses came at about 4 weeks and others at about 12 weeks; these were pooled. Only in-frame clones appear in the TCRdb table, and some are missing; sequencing was by immunoSEQ multiplex PCR. Here the sample spans roughly 80,000 clones, approximately 90% being singletons. Findings and caveats of the study: None of the repertoires were sampled until the peak T cell response had passed. Baseline serology detected seropositivity in only a handful of AZD1222 recipients.

Trimming took off 4 bases at V and 1 base at J, with 7 bases between the two ends. The V gene's germline CDR1 is LGHDT and CDR2 YNNKEL (reference sequence). This CDR3 is 13 amino acids long. About this clone itself: What it binds is not known.

This chain uses TRBV3-1 (or the pseudogene TRBV3-2) with TRBJ1-1, with no clear D. This material consisted of peripheral blood, taken 28 days after the second AZD1222 dose. This sequence was found in an adult who received the AZD1222 COVID-19 vaccine. In DNA form, the CDR3 reads TGTGCCAGCAGCCGTTCGGGGAACACTGAAGCTTTCTTT. Amino acids: CASSRSGNTEAFF.